What follows is one T cell receptor (beta chain) and its context. The antigen is unknown. The source of the sample is a study of cytomegalovirus exposure and HLA in healthy donors. Study conclusions and caveats: For most TCR beta V segments, an earlier analysis put the productive rate at about 87% or about 30% of the time. TCR beta sequences reportedly predicted most subjects' HLA-A and HLA-B alleles accurately. The records held CMV serostatus as the only immune exposure information.

Primers included in the PCR were 60 Vbeta and 13 Jbeta primers. This table comes from immunoSEQ multiplex PCR, and its TCRdb copy is limited to in-frame clones, with some not included. The table includes about 81,000 clones, about nine tenths detected once. With 2 bases removed from V and 6 bases from J, the gap between germline ends came to 14 bases. The CDR3 totals 14 residues. Per the germline V gene, CDR1 is MNHEY and CDR2 is SMNVEV (reference sequence). The TCR comes from a man between 18 and 35 years old in good health and CMV-seronegative. J is TRBJ2-7 and V is TRBV27; maybe TRBD1 (5 bases). The sequenced sample consisted of PBMCs. CDR3 in amino acids: CASSLRSQGSEQYF. As DNA, the CDR3 is TGTGCCAGCAGTTTAAGGTCCCAGGGTAGCGAGCAGTACTTC.